Each of the 27 T cell receptor beta chains below was sequenced from the same sample in a study of shared clonotypes between healthy human individuals. Profiled with immunoSEQ multiplex PCR; TCRdb holds only in-frame clones, not every one. The sample yields millions of clones, roughly 96% seen once. What was sequenced was naive CD4+ T cells sorted from blood. Subset here: CD45RA+ positively selected. The receptors derive from a man aged 18 to 30 in good health.

The chain links TRBV6-1 to TRBJ2-5; D is unresolved. The CDR3 covers 19 residues. The V and J ends lost 0 bases and 2 bases respectively, with 22 bases between them. CDR1 MNHNS and CDR2 SASEGT come from the germline V gene. CDR3 protein: CASSEAQMVRRTIQETQYF. CDR3 DNA sequence: TGTGCCAGCAGTGAAGCGCAAATGGTCCGACGGACCATTCAAGAGACCCAGTACTTC.

This chain uses TRBV11-3 with TRBJ2-1; D gene ambiguous. The CDR3 totals 16 residues. The V and J ends lost 1 base and 2 bases respectively, with 12 bases between them. The germline CDR1 and CDR2 sequences are SGHNT and YENEEA. The CDR3 DNA is TGTGCCAGCAGCTTAGGTCTCGTTTCAGCCTACAATGAGCAGTTCTTC. Translation: CASSLGLVSAYNEQFF.

This clone came up a few times. The V gene is TRBV18, the J gene TRBJ2-7; D remains ambiguous. Between the trimmed V and J ends, which lost 2 bases and 6 bases, there was a span of 5 bases. The CDR3 totals 11 residues. Germline lookup yields CDR1 KGHSH and CDR2 LQKENI. For the CDR3, the DNA is TGTGCCAGCTCACCAGGGTCCGAGCAGTACTTC. This gives the protein CASSPGSEQYF.

V and J are TRBV6-1 and TRBJ2-3; D gene unclear. CDR3 size: 15 residues. With 0 bases removed from V and 5 bases from J, the gap between germline ends came to 12 bases. Germline loops: CDR1 MNHNS, CDR2 SASEGT. The CDR3 spells CASSEASAGEDTQYF. DNA for the CDR3: TGTGCCAGCAGTGAAGCGTCTGCAGGAGAAGATACGCAGTATTTT.

The count of this clone is one. The chain joins TRBV5-4 to TRBJ2-2; 7 bases are shared with TRBD2. The CDR3 extends over 17 amino acids. V dropped 1 base and J dropped 5; count of bases not matched to a gene: 11. Germline assignment: CDR1 SGHNT and CDR2 YYREEE (reference sequence). CDR3: CASSLLGRGVITGELFF. For the CDR3, the DNA is TGTGCCAGCAGCTTGTTGGGGAGGGGAGTCATTACCGGGGAGCTGTTTTTT.

This chain uses TRBV28 with TRBJ1-2; D possibly corresponds to TRBD1 (6 bases). With 1 base removed from V and 7 bases from J, the gap between germline ends came to 13 bases. This CDR3 is built from 14 residues. CDR1 and CDR2 (germline): MDHEN, SYDVKM. The CDR3, as DNA: TGTGCCAGCAGTTTATACCCCCGACAGGTTGGCTACACCTTC. Protein sequence: CASSLYPRQVGYTF.

The rearrangement uses TRBV10-3 and TRBJ2-1, with D possibly matching TRBD2 (7 bases). Trimming removed 0 bases from V and 7 bases from J, with 16 bases in between. Germline assignment: CDR1 ENHRY and CDR2 SYGVKD. This CDR3 comprises 16 residues. The CDR3 DNA is TGTGCCATCAGTGAGTCAGTAGGGAGCGGGACAAATGAGCAGTTCTTC. It codes for CAISESVGSGTNEQFF.

The chain is built from TRBV6-1 and TRBJ2-7; no clear D. V was shortened by 5 bases and J by 5 bases, with 19 bases between the two germline ends. The CDR3 is made up of 15 amino acids. The germline V gene encodes CDR1 MNHNS and CDR2 SASEGT. DNA of the CDR3: TGTGCCAGCAGTCTCCGTGGGGTCCCGATCCACGAGCAGTACTTC. Its translation is CASSLRGVPIHEQYF.

V gene TRBV19 combines with J gene TRBJ1-2; D is unresolved. This CDR3 has 14 residues. Germline CDR1 reads LNHDA; CDR2 reads SQIVND (reference sequence). V lost 6 bases, J lost 2 bases, and 13 bases lay in between. Here the CDR3 DNA reads TGTGCCAGTAGAGATCGGGGAACGAACTATGGCTACACCTTC. Translating gives CASRDRGTNYGYTF.

The table lists this clone with a count of one. This chain uses TRBV4-3 with TRBJ2-3; no definite D call. This CDR3 contains 17 residues. Trimming removed 0 bases from V and 0 bases from J, with 13 bases in between. CDR1 is LGHNA, CDR2 YSLEER, per germline. The CDR3 bases are TGCGCCAGCAGCCAAGACGGATCTAGTTCGAGCACAGATACGCAGTATTTT. Protein: CASSQDGSSSSTDTQYF.

V is TRBV27 and J is TRBJ1-1; 8 bases line up with TRBD1. Germline values: CDR1 MNHEY, CDR2 SMNVEV (reference sequence). V trimming: 8 bases; J trimming: 10 bases; junction bases outside the gene matches: 9. The CDR3 loop spans 12 amino acids. This CDR3 is CASSDRGNTAFF. CDR3 DNA sequence: TGTGCCAGCTCCGACAGGGGCAATACAGCTTTCTTT.

This rearrangement joins TRBV7-9 to TRBJ2-2; weak D call: TRBD2 (6 bases). CDR1 SEHNR and CDR2 FQNEAQ come from the germline V gene (reference sequence). The CDR3 has 15 residues. V shed 11 bases and J shed 2 bases, with 18 bases lying between them. The CDR3: CASSWGAGNTGELFF. CDR3 coding DNA: TGTGCCTCGTCCTGGGGAGCGGGTAACACCGGGGAGCTGTTTTTT.

The chain recombines TRBV5-4 with TRBJ2-7; tentatively, D is TRBD1 or TRBD2 (5 bases each). The CDR3 is made up of 14 amino acids. Germline CDR1 and CDR2: SGHNT and YYREEE (reference sequence). V lost 0 bases to trimming and J lost 3 bases, with 10 bases between them. CDR3 sequence (DNA): TGTGCCAGCAGCTTGGGAGGGACGAACTACGAGCAGTACTTC. Translation: CASSLGGTNYEQYF.

Regarding this clone: A much bigger clone sits one base away, suggesting this may be a read error. The chain uses TRBV30 and TRBJ1-4; 7 bases agree with TRBD1. The CDR3 extends over 13 amino acids. Germline CDR1 and CDR2: GTSNPN and SVGIG (reference sequence). CDR3 nucleotides: TGTGCCGGGAGACAGGGACTTTTTGAAAAACTGCTTTTT. Its protein product is CAGRQGLFEKLLF.

This clone was counted once. The chain is built from TRBV5-1 and TRBJ1-2; TRBD1 is a possible D gene (6 bases). Per the germline V gene, CDR1 is SGHRS and CDR2 is YFSETQ. The CDR3 loop spans 14 amino acids. Trimming removed 4 bases at V and 8 bases at J, with 18 bases between. The CDR3 sequence is CASSEDTGPGGYTF. Here the CDR3 DNA reads TGCGCCAGCAGCGAGGATACAGGGCCGGGGGGCTACACCTTC.

The rearrangement uses TRBV5-1 and TRBJ2-1; D possibly matches TRBD1 or TRBD2 (5 bases each). The V end was cut by 4 bases, the J end by 5 bases, with 16 bases between. Germline values: CDR1 SGHRS, CDR2 YFSETQ. There are 15 residues in the CDR3. The CDR3, as DNA: TGCGCCAGCAGCCCGGGGCCGGGTTTGGACAATGAGCAGTTCTTC. Its translation: CASSPGPGLDNEQFF.

The genes are TRBV10-2 and TRBJ2-1; possibly TRBD1 for D (6 bases). The ends were cut back, 6 bases at V and 2 bases at J, with 11 bases in the middle. Germline V gene data show CDR1 as WSHSY and CDR2 as SAAADI. CDR3 length: 14 amino acids. CDR3 in DNA: TGCGCCAGCAGAGGGACACAGACCTACAATGAGCAGTTCTTC. Protein product: CASRGTQTYNEQFF.

As concerns this clone: In the same sample, other DNA sequences code for this CDR3. The chain recombines TRBV30 with TRBJ2-7, with a tentative D call TRBD1 (6 bases). This CDR3 contains 14 residues. Germline V gene lookup returns CDR1 GTSNPN and CDR2 SVGIG (reference sequence). The V end lost 0 bases, the J end lost 2 bases, and 11 bases lay between the germline ends. The CDR3 nucleotides read TGTGCCTGGAGTGTACCGGGACAACCCTACGAGCAGTACTTC. Its protein product is CAWSVPGQPYEQYF.

Worth noting for this clone: A much larger clone lies one base from this, so it may be a read error. The V call is TRBV19, the J call TRBJ1-1; D is ambiguous. Trimming removed 7 bases from V and 2 bases from J, with 14 bases in between. Germline CDR1 and CDR2: LNHDA and SQIVND (reference sequence). This CDR3 comprises 14 residues. The CDR3 sequence is CASTPWEANTEAFF. Here the CDR3 DNA reads TGTGCCAGTACTCCGTGGGAGGCAAACACTGAAGCTTTCTTT.

This clone was recorded once. This chain joins TRBV18 and TRBJ2-7, with 7 positions matching TRBD1. From germline, CDR1 is KGHSH and CDR2 LQKENI. After removal of 3 bases from V and 6 bases from J, the junction contained 8 bases not matched to a gene. This CDR3 region has 14 residues. The CDR3 nucleotides read TGTGCCAGCTCACCTGACAGGGCTAGGGGCGAGCAGTACTTC. Its translation is CASSPDRARGEQYF.

This rearrangement joins TRBV2 to TRBJ1-1; D not certain. The germline V gene encodes CDR1 SNHLY and CDR2 FYNNEI. Between the trimmed V and J ends, which lost 6 bases and 1 base, there was a span of 12 bases. The CDR3 runs to 14 residues. DNA for the CDR3: TGTGCCAGCAGATTATTGGGGTGGAACACTGAAGCTTTCTTT. It translates to CASRLLGWNTEAFF.

The chain uses TRBV5-1 and TRBJ2-7; D possibly matches TRBD1 or TRBD2 (5 bases each). This CDR3 contains 15 residues. V was shortened by 4 bases and J by 2 bases, with 16 bases between the two germline ends. In germline, CDR1 is SGHRS, CDR2 YFSETQ. The chain's CDR3 is CASSIQSGPTYEQYF. The CDR3 DNA follows: TGCGCCAGCAGCATCCAGTCGGGACCTACCTACGAGCAGTACTTC. The full variable domain, its missing parts supplied by reference TRBV5-1 and TRBJ2-7, is KAGVTQTPRYLIKTRGQQVTLSCSPISGHRSVSWYQQTPGQGLQFLFEYFSETQRNKGNFPGRFSGRQFSNSRSEMNVSTLELGDSALYLCASSIQSGPTYEQYFGPGTRLTVT.

This chain links TRBV18 with TRBJ2-5; 7 nucleotides agree with TRBD1. This CDR3 comprises 13 residues. Germline-derived CDR1 and CDR2 are KGHSH and LQKENI. V trimming: 6 bases; J trimming: 4 bases; junction bases outside the gene matches: 5. The CDR3 nucleotides are TGTGCCAGCTCCGTGCGACAGGGAGAGACCCAGTACTTC. It is translated as CASSVRQGETQYF.

The chain joins TRBV7-2 to TRBJ2-3; 9 positions agree with TRBD2. Germline trimming cut 5 bases from V and 2 bases from J; bases unmatched to any gene: 5. The CDR3 has 15 amino acids. Looked up from germline, CDR1 is SGHTA and CDR2 is FQGNSA. CDR3 nucleotide sequence: TGTGCCAGCAGCCGATCTAGCGGGGTCACAGATACGCAGTATTTT. Amino acids: CASSRSSGVTDTQYF. Combining the CDR3 with reference TRBV7-2 and TRBJ2-3 gives the whole variable domain GAGVSQSPSNKVTEKGKDVELRCDPISGHTALYWYRQSLGQGLEFLIYFQGNSAPDKSGLPSDRFSAERTGGSVSTLTIQRTQQEDSAVYLCASSRSSGVTDTQYFGPGTRLTVL.

As to this clone: A much more abundant neighbour one base away suggests this may be a read error. The chain is built from TRBV30 and TRBJ2-2; possibly TRBD2 for D (6 bases). This CDR3 is built from 17 residues. Germline CDR1 GTSNPN, CDR2 SVGIG (reference sequence). CDR3 bases: TGTGCCTGGAGTGTAGGGTTTTTTCAAAGCGGTAACGGGGGGCTGTTTTTT. Translation: CAWSVGFFQSGNGGLFF.

The rearrangement uses TRBV6-6 and TRBJ1-6; the match to TRBD1 covers 7 bases. V lost 4 bases, J lost 10 bases, and 7 bases stayed unmatched. Germline loops: CDR1 MNHNY, CDR2 SVGAGI (reference sequence). The CDR3 is 14 residues long. The CDR3 loop is CASSLQGFGSPLHF. The CDR3, as DNA: TGTGCCAGCAGTTTACAGGGGTTTGGGTCACCCCTCCACTTT.

The chain combines TRBV5-1 with TRBJ2-6, with 7 bases identical to TRBD1. The germline gives CDR1 SGHRS, CDR2 YFSETQ. J was trimmed by 2 bases and V by 4 bases; bases with no gene match: 6. The CDR3 has 16 residues. The CDR3 spells CASSTTGDAGANVLTF. In DNA form, the CDR3 reads TGCGCCAGCAGCACAACAGGGGATGCTGGGGCCAACGTCCTGACTTTC.